Following are 21 T cell receptor beta chains from one sample sequenced in a study of vaccination effects on CD4 cells after COVID-19. Profiled with immunoSEQ multiplex PCR; TCRdb holds only in-frame clones, not every one. The sample holds tens of thousands of clones, over 70% seen once. The antigens for these receptors are not known. After expansion with viral peptide pools in the ViraFEST assay, antigen-specific CD4+ T cells were sequenced. Between days 9 and 11 of culture, CD4+ T cells were separated out. Absence of prior SARS-CoV-2 infection characterized the vaccine recipients, who showed negative nucleocapsid antibodies. The specimen was CD4+ T cells from PBMCs cultured with SARS-CoV-2 spike peptides, collected before COVID-19 vaccination. These receptors were taken from a human donor who received a COVID-19 vaccine.

This clone has just one count. DNA of the CDR3: TGTGCCATTGGCGGGAGGGATCAAGAGACCCAGTACTTC. Translated, it gives CAIGGRDQETQYF. The chain has TRBV19 and TRBJ2-5; 9 nucleotides agree with TRBD2. The J segment lost 2 bases and the V segment lost 10 bases, leaving 5 bases of the junction unmatched. The CDR3 runs to 13 residues. Per the germline V gene, CDR1 is LNHDA and CDR2 is SQIVND (reference sequence).

In nucleotides, the CDR3 is TGCGCCAGCAGCCATGACCGTAGGTATGGCTACACCTTC. As protein: CASSHDRRYGYTF. The chain recombines TRBV4-3 with TRBJ1-2; D is unclear. V was pared by 3 bases and J by 5 bases, with 10 bases between. The CDR3 covers 13 residues. The germline CDR1 and CDR2 sequences are LGHNA and YSLEER.

The rearrangement links TRBV24-1 to TRBJ2-5; D could derive from TRBD1 or TRBD2 (6 bases each). CDR3 length equals 16 residues. Trimming shortened V by 0 bases and J by 7 bases, and 17 bases separated the two germline ends. Germline lookup yields CDR1 KGHDR and CDR2 SFDVKD. This chain's CDR3 is CATSDLPRGDKGTQYF. The CDR3 nucleotides are TGTGCCACCAGTGATTTGCCTAGGGGGGATAAAGGGACCCAGTACTTC.

The chain combines TRBV27 with TRBJ2-5; TRBD2 is a possible D gene (7 bases). Between the trimmed V and J ends, which lost 6 bases and 4 bases, there was a span of 27 bases. The CDR3 spans 18 residues. Germline CDR1 is MNHEY and CDR2 is SMNVEV (reference sequence). DNA of the CDR3: TGTGCCAGCAGACCCATGGAGGGGGGGGCGCAACCGGTAGAGACCCAGTACTTC. It encodes CASRPMEGGAQPVETQYF.

The chain uses TRBV27 and TRBJ2-7; D perhaps matches TRBD1 (6 bases). This CDR3 spans 12 amino acids. Germline V lookup: CDR1 MNHEY, CDR2 SMNVEV (reference sequence). V was shortened by 6 bases and J by 9 bases, with 15 bases between the two germline ends. For the CDR3, the DNA is TGTGCCAGCAGGCGTACAGGGTTAAGGCAGTACGTC. Its protein product is CASRRTGLRQYV.

The V gene is TRBV10-3, the J gene TRBJ1-5, with 8 nucleotides matching TRBD1. Germline V CDR1 and CDR2: ENHRY, SYGVKD. The CDR3 spans 18 residues. The trim removed 0 bases at V and 4 bases at J, leaving 11 bases unmatched. CDR3 loop: CAISESTLGQGRNQPQHF. CDR3 nucleotide sequence: TGTGCCATCAGTGAGTCGACTCTAGGACAGGGACGTAATCAGCCCCAGCATTTT.

The V gene is TRBV5-1, the J gene TRBJ2-5; 14 bases line up with TRBD2. Germline V lookup: CDR1 SGHRS, CDR2 YFSETQ. J was trimmed by 2 bases and V by 4 bases; bases with no gene match: 7. The CDR3 is made up of 17 amino acids. This CDR3 is CASSRYRLAGGQETQYF. The DNA of the CDR3 is TGCGCCAGCAGCCGCTACCGACTAGCGGGGGGGCAAGAGACCCAGTACTTC.

This rearrangement joins TRBV19 to TRBJ2-5, with TRBD1 as a possible D gene (5 bases). V lost 2 bases and J lost 5, with 9 bases in between. The CDR3 totals 13 residues. The germline gives CDR1 LNHDA, CDR2 SQIVND (reference sequence). CDR3 protein: CASSIPGQETQYF. The CDR3 DNA is TGTGCCAGTAGTATACCAGGGCAGGAGACCCAGTACTTC.

V gene TRBV6-2 or TRBV6-3 combines with J gene TRBJ2-2; tentatively, D is TRBD1 or TRBD2 (5 bases each). Germline-derived CDR1 and CDR2 are MNHEY and SVGEGT. The CDR3 contains 17 residues. The germline V and J ends were trimmed by 6 bases and 4 bases, with 21 bases remaining between them. CDR3 protein: CASSPPSGQRTTGELFF. CDR3 nucleotides: TGTGCCAGCAGCCCTCCCTCGGGGCAGCGAACCACCGGGGAGCTGTTTTTT.

The V call is TRBV25-1, the J call TRBJ1-2, with TRBD1 matching 7 bases. V dropped 6 bases and J dropped 3; count of bases not matched to a gene: 7. CDR1 and CDR2 (germline): MGHDK, SYGVNS. The CDR3 covers 14 residues. The CDR3 DNA follows: TGTGCCAGCAGGAAGACAGGGTTTGACTATGGCTACACCTTC. Residues: CASRKTGFDYGYTF.

The CDR3 here is CASSLTGGYTDTQYF. Written as DNA, the CDR3 is TGTGCCAGCAGCTTAACCGGGGGGTACACAGATACGCAGTATTTT. The chain carries TRBV7-3 and TRBJ2-3, with 7 bases matching TRBD2. Looked up from germline, CDR1 is SGHTA and CDR2 is FQGTGA. With V trimmed by 0 bases and J by 2 bases, 2 bases remained unmatched. The CDR3 covers 15 residues.

This chain uses TRBV9 with TRBJ2-1, with 7 bases lining up with TRBD2. The germline V gene encodes CDR1 SGDLS and CDR2 YYNGEE. V was clipped by 3 bases and J by 9 bases; unmatched bases: 12. The CDR3 loop spans 15 amino acids. The CDR3, as DNA: TGTGCCAGCAGCGGAAAAAGCGGGGTGTTATTTGAGCAGTTCTTC. Its protein product is CASSGKSGVLFEQFF. The whole variable domain, remainder taken from reference TRBV9 and TRBJ2-1, is DSGVTQTPKHLITATGQRVTLRCSPRSGDLSVYWYQQSLDQGLQFLIQYYNGEERAKGNILERFSAQQFPDLHSELNLSSLELGDSALYFCASSGKSGVLFEQFFGPGTRLTVL.

This chain connects TRBV28 to TRBJ1-5; D uncertain. Germline CDR1 reads MDHEN; CDR2 reads SYDVKM. This CDR3 has 12 amino acids. Trimming stripped 6 bases from V and 2 bases from J, with 5 bases between. In nucleotides, the CDR3 is TGTGCCAGCAGAAGGGGCAATCAGCCCCAGCATTTT. This codes for CASRRGNQPQHF.

This clone came up once. This rearrangement joins TRBV5-3 to TRBJ1-6; D not resolved. TRBV5-3 is reported as an ORF; its role is uncertain. The CDR3 covers 14 residues. Trimming cost V 5 bases and J 7 bases, with 13 bases left between them. The CDR3 sequence: CARSPLEWNSPLHF. The CDR3 DNA is TGTGCCAGAAGTCCACTCGAATGGAATTCACCCCTCCACTTT.

The V and J genes are TRBV5-5 and TRBJ1-4; no firm D call. Deletions cut 1 base from V and 7 bases from J, with 14 bases between. This CDR3 is 15 amino acids long. The V gene's germline CDR1 is SGHKS and CDR2 YYEKEE (reference sequence). The CDR3 coding sequence is TGTGCCAGCAGCTTGTTGCCCGGCGGGGTTGAAAAACTGTTTTTT. Encoded protein: CASSLLPGGVEKLFF.

The chain carries TRBV5-1 and TRBJ2-3, with D hard to call. Germline CDR1 and CDR2: SGHRS and YFSETQ. CDR3 length: 13 residues. V gave up 0 bases and J gave up 4 bases, with 6 bases separating them. The CDR3 protein is CASSLGPADTQYF. For the CDR3, the DNA is TGCGCCAGCAGCTTGGGCCCCGCAGATACGCAGTATTTT.

The chain joins TRBV6-1 to TRBJ1-1, with unresolved D. The CDR3 runs 13 residues. CDR1 and CDR2 from the germline V gene are MNHNS and SASEGT. V lost 8 bases, J lost 0 bases, and 10 bases lay in between. For the CDR3, the DNA is TGTGCCAGCGCTGCGGCCATGAACACTGAAGCTTTCTTT. Translation gives CASAAAMNTEAFF.

The count of this clone is one. The chain is built from TRBV2 and TRBJ2-3, with 8 positions matching TRBD1. This CDR3 is 14 amino acids long. J lost 4 bases, V lost 6 bases, and 6 bases had no gene match. The germline V gene encodes CDR1 SNHLY and CDR2 FYNNEI. DNA of the CDR3: TGTGCCAGCAGAGGACAGGGTATGGCAGATACGCAGTATTTT. This codes for CASRGQGMADTQYF.

J is TRBJ2-5 and V is TRBV15, with 12 nucleotides matching TRBD2. The V and J ends lost 1 base and 4 bases, in that order; junction bases with no gene match: 4. This CDR3 is 16 amino acids long. The germline V gene has CDR1 LNHNV and CDR2 YYDKDF (reference sequence). The CDR3 here is CATSRVTSGGLETQYF. The CDR3 nucleotides read TGTGCCACCAGCAGAGTGACTAGCGGGGGTTTAGAGACCCAGTACTTC.

This sequence joins TRBV19 and TRBJ2-2; TRBD1 aligns across 8 bases. The germline CDR1 and CDR2 sequences are LNHDA and SQIVND (reference sequence). CDR3 length: 15 residues. V dropped 3 bases and J dropped 5; count of bases not matched to a gene: 5. The CDR3 sequence is CASSIWTGRTGELFF. CDR3 coding DNA: TGTGCCAGTAGTATTTGGACAGGGAGGACCGGGGAGCTGTTTTTT. The full variable domain, its missing parts supplied by reference TRBV19 and TRBJ2-2, is DGGITQSPKYLFRKEGQNVTLSCEQNLNHDAMYWYRQDPGQGLRLIYYSQIVNDFQKGDIAEGYSVSREKKESFPLTVTSAQKNPTAFYLCASSIWTGRTGELFFGEGSRLTVL.

The chain employs TRBV27 and TRBJ1-2; no firm D call. The CDR3 has 14 amino acids. Germline CDR1 reads MNHEY; CDR2 reads SMNVEV (reference sequence). V lost 5 bases and J 7 bases, leaving 17 bases between the germline ends. Here the CDR3 reads CASSGLRELSGYTF. CDR3 coding DNA: TGTGCCAGCAGTGGGCTTCGGGAGTTGAGTGGCTACACCTTC.